This T cell receptor beta chain was captured by sequencing in a study of regulatory T cells in long-lasting Graves disease. Across the study: Recently diagnosed Graves' patients had received antithyroid drugs for under 3 months.

Overall study results and limits: Comparison showed that persistent patients shared more public clonotypes (about 2,600) than new patients (966).

Time point described: newly diagnosed GD, antithyroid drugs for less than 3 months. The TCR library was prepared using RNA isolated from PBMCs. Construction of the TCR beta libraries employed iRepertoire HTBI primers in conjunction with Arm-PCR of CDR3 regions. TCRdb used MiXCR to reprocess the multiplex PCR reads, holding one entry per CDR3 protein. Of 400,000 to 500,000 distinct CDR3 sequences listed, about a sixth are singletons. V lost 5 bases to trimming and J lost 0 bases, with 11 bases between them. CDR1 MRHNA and CDR2 SNTAGT come from the germline V gene. The CDR3 runs 15 residues. Regarding this clonotype: The target antigen is unknown.

The sample was also reused in another study, on T cells in Graves' hyperthyroidism and ophthalmopathy. Turning to that study: Among the patients, aged 18 to 65, hyperthyroidism was newly diagnosed and had lasted under 2 months. The HTBI set primed first-round TCR CDR3 RT-PCR.

Sequenced here: peripheral blood mononuclear cells (PBMCs), sampled at new diagnosis, from a patient treated with antithyroid drugs. This TCR derives from a woman in her thirties with Graves disease. The chain joins TRBV6-4 to TRBJ2-1; D not resolved. CDR3 amino acids: CASSSRRSSYNEQFF. CDR3 DNA sequence: TGTGCCAGCAGTTCACGTAGGAGCTCCTACAATGAGCAGTTCTTC.